This passage covers 21 T cell receptor beta chains from one sample sequenced in a study of beta chain features in type 1 diabetes. Of the isolated RNA, all was reverse transcribed, and so the sequenced material was expressed TCRB transcripts. Here immunoSEQ multiplex PCR was the method, and the copy in TCRdb shows in-frame clones only, minus some. The profile covers approximately 150,000 clones, with 8% to 13% appearing a single time and approximately 1.3% taken by the ten largest. The sequencing sample was made of naive CD4+ T cells from blood. The receptors derive from a man in his late teens or twenties in good health.

The chain is built from TRBV7-9 and TRBJ2-7; no clear D gene. V was clipped by 2 bases and J by 1 base, with 9 bases between them. CDR1 SEHNR and CDR2 FQNEAQ come from the germline V gene (reference sequence). The CDR3 sequence is 14 residues long. CDR3 nucleotides: TGTGCCAGCAGCTTACTCGGGTTTTCCTACGAGCAGTACTTC. It specifies CASSLLGFSYEQYF. The variable domain in full, with the rest retrieved from reference TRBV7-9 and TRBJ2-7, is DTGVSQNPRHKITKRGQNVTFRCDPISEHNRLYWYRQTLGQGPEFLTYFQNEAQLEKSRLLSDRFSAERPKGSFSTLEIQRTEQGDSAMYLCASSLLGFSYEQYFGPGTRLTVT.

This clone was seen a few times. The chain has TRBV6-6 and TRBJ2-5; TRBD1 matches 9 bases. The germline V gene encodes CDR1 MNHNY and CDR2 SVGAGI (reference sequence). Trimming took 6 bases from V and 5 from J; bases not matched to a gene: 7. CDR3 length: 14 residues. The CDR3 loop is CASSNGQGQETQYF. CDR3 nucleotide sequence: TGTGCCAGCAGCAACGGACAGGGGCAGGAGACCCAGTACTTC.

The J gene is TRBJ1-2, the V gene TRBV5-1; no clear D gene. The CDR3 has 13 amino acids. Trimming left V 0 bases short and J 3 bases short, with 6 bases between. CDR1 is SGHRS and CDR2 is YFSETQ in the germline V gene. The chain's CDR3 is CASSLVADYGYTF. The CDR3 region has the DNA TGCGCCAGCAGCTTGGTGGCAGACTATGGCTACACCTTC.

The J gene is TRBJ2-1, the V gene TRBV7-2; D is unclear. Deletions cut 5 bases from V and 3 bases from J, with 8 bases between. CDR3 length: 13 residues. Germline values: CDR1 SGHTA, CDR2 FQGNSA. The CDR3: CASSPTYYNEQFF. The CDR3 DNA is TGTGCCAGCAGCCCGACTTACTACAATGAGCAGTTCTTC.

V gene TRBV7-2 combines with J gene TRBJ1-2; D is uncertain. Trimming pared 4 bases from V and 7 bases from J, leaving 13 bases between. Germline V gene lookup returns CDR1 SGHTA and CDR2 FQGNSA. This CDR3 spans 13 amino acids. CDR3 amino acids: CASSWRGEGGYTF. For the CDR3, the DNA is TGTGCCAGCAGCTGGCGGGGAGAGGGTGGCTACACCTTC. Full variable domain (rest looked up from reference TRBV7-2 and TRBJ1-2): GAGVSQSPSNKVTEKGKDVELRCDPISGHTALYWYRQSLGQGLEFLIYFQGNSAPDKSGLPSDRFSAERTGGSVSTLTIQRTQQEDSAVYLCASSWRGEGGYTFGSGTRLTVV.

Only a few counts were recorded for this clone. The chain employs TRBV28 and TRBJ2-4; 11 bases are shared with TRBD2. CDR3 length: 17 residues. Per germline, CDR1 MDHEN and CDR2 SYDVKM. Trimming at V came to 5 bases and at J to 0 bases, leaving 6 bases not matched to a gene. CDR3 sequence: CASSLAGGYLAKNIQYF. The CDR3, as DNA: TGTGCCAGCAGTCTAGCGGGGGGATATCTAGCCAAAAACATTCAGTACTTC. The full variable domain, with the rest looked up from reference TRBV28 and TRBJ2-4, is DVKVTQSSRYLVKRTGEKVFLECVQDMDHENMFWYRQDPGLGLRLIYFSYDVKMKEKGDIPEGYSVSREKKERFSLILESASTNQTSMYLCASSLAGGYLAKNIQYFGAGTRLSVL.

The V call is TRBV7-2, the J call TRBJ2-4; TRBD2 might be the D (5 bases). The CDR3 is 17 residues long. CDR1 and CDR2 from the germline V gene are SGHTA and FQGNSA. Trimming took off 1 base at V and 1 base at J, with 14 bases between the two ends. The CDR3 is CASSLGFGNRAKNIQYF. CDR3 coding DNA: TGTGCCAGCAGCTTAGGATTCGGGAATAGGGCCAAAAACATTCAGTACTTC.

V gene TRBV6-5 combines with J gene TRBJ1-2; 10 nucleotides align to TRBD1. With V trimmed by 5 bases and J by 5 bases, 8 bases remained unmatched. Germline CDR1 and CDR2: MNHEY and SVGAGI. CDR3 size: 15 residues. The chain's CDR3 is CASSPRTGGGYGYTF. In nucleotides, the CDR3 is TGTGCCAGCAGTCCAAGGACAGGGGGAGGGTATGGCTACACCTTC.

This clone appeared many times. The gene calls are TRBV29-1 and TRBJ1-2, with D unresolved. Germline CDR1 is SQVTM and CDR2 is ANQGSEA. CDR3 size: 14 residues. Trimming left V 3 bases short and J 5 bases short, with 16 bases between. CDR3 in DNA: TGCAGCGTTGACGCGGGATTAGAAGGTTATGGCTACACCTTC. Protein: CSVDAGLEGYGYTF.

V usage is TRBV28 and J usage is TRBJ2-5; D is ambiguous. In germline, CDR1 is MDHEN, CDR2 SYDVKM. CDR3 length: 16 residues. The germline V and J ends were trimmed by 3 bases and 4 bases, with 18 bases remaining between them. CDR3 region: CASSFLTLGVLETQYF. The CDR3 DNA reads as TGTGCCAGCAGTTTTTTGACCTTAGGAGTCTTAGAGACCCAGTACTTC.

This clone has just a few counts. The chain joins TRBV7-2 to TRBJ2-1; 9 bases map to TRBD2. The CDR3 runs to 15 residues. V lost 5 bases to trimming and J lost 2 bases; unmatched junction nucleotides: 4. CDR1 and CDR2 (germline): SGHTA, FQGNSA. Here the CDR3 reads CASSPSGAPYNEQFF. The CDR3 nucleotides are TGTGCCAGCAGCCCTAGCGGGGCGCCCTACAATGAGCAGTTCTTC.

The chain recombines TRBV5-1 with TRBJ2-5; 8 bases align to TRBD1. CDR3 length equals 15 residues. V trimming: 0 bases; J trimming: 4 bases; junction bases outside the gene matches: 5. The germline gives CDR1 SGHRS, CDR2 YFSETQ. The DNA of the CDR3 is TGCGCCAGCAGCTTGGTAGGACAGGGCGGAGAGACCCAGTACTTC. Protein: CASSLVGQGGETQYF.

There are a few counts of this clone. The chain uses TRBV27 and TRBJ2-7; D perhaps matches TRBD1 (5 bases). The germline V gene encodes CDR1 MNHEY and CDR2 SMNVEV (reference sequence). CDR3 length: 14 residues. Trimming cost V 3 bases and J 0 bases, with 9 bases left between them. As DNA, the CDR3 is TGTGCCAGCAGTTTCAAGCAGGGCTCCTACGAGCAGTACTTC. The encoded protein is CASSFKQGSYEQYF.

Here the CDR3 reads CASSRALVDQYF. The CDR3 DNA follows: TGTGCCAGCAGCCGCGCCCTAGTGGACCAGTACTTC. This chain links TRBV9 with TRBJ2-5; D not resolved. Germline CDR1 is SGDLS and CDR2 is YYNGEE. Trimming left V 4 bases short and J 10 bases short, with 14 bases between. The CDR3 consists of 12 residues.

The table lists this clone with a few counts. V and J are TRBV30 and TRBJ1-4, with a weak D call TRBD1 (6 bases). CDR3 length: 16 amino acids. Trimming took off 2 bases at V and 2 bases at J, with 15 bases between the two ends. The germline V gene encodes CDR1 GTSNPN and CDR2 SVGIG (reference sequence). The CDR3: CAWSPPGTTTNEKLFF. CDR3 nucleotides: TGTGCCTGGAGTCCTCCGGGGACAACCACTAATGAAAAACTGTTTTTT.

This clone has a handful of counts. The chain carries TRBV2 and TRBJ2-1, with 8 bases lining up with TRBD2. The CDR3 contains 14 residues. The germline V gene encodes CDR1 SNHLY and CDR2 FYNNEI. V lost 6 bases and J lost 2; bases outside the gene matches: 3. The CDR3 coding sequence is TGTGCCAGCAGGGGGCGGGGGGCCTACAATGAGCAGTTCTTC. It specifies CASRGRGAYNEQFF. Using reference TRBV2 and TRBJ2-1 for the parts outside the CDR3, the full variable domain is EPEVTQTPSHQVTQMGQEVILRCVPISNHLYFYWYRQILGQKVEFLVSFYNNEISEKSEIFDDQFSVERPDGSNFTLKIRSTKLEDSAMYFCASRGRGAYNEQFFGPGTRLTVL.

The chain uses TRBV7-9 and TRBJ2-3; 13 bases align to TRBD2. The CDR3 runs to 16 residues. The germline V gene has CDR1 SEHNR and CDR2 FQNEAQ (reference sequence). The V and J ends lost 5 bases and 5 bases, in that order; junction bases with no gene match: 7. The CDR3 is CASSPTSGGAGDTQYF. The CDR3 DNA reads as TGTGCCAGCAGCCCTACTAGCGGGGGGGCCGGAGATACGCAGTATTTT. Full variable domain (remainder filled in from reference TRBV7-9 and TRBJ2-3): DTGVSQNPRHKITKRGQNVTFRCDPISEHNRLYWYRQTLGQGPEFLTYFQNEAQLEKSRLLSDRFSAERPKGSFSTLEIQRTEQGDSAMYLCASSPTSGGAGDTQYFGPGTRLTVL.

This clone was seen more than once but under ten times. The rearrangement joins TRBV25-1 to TRBJ1-3; weak D call: TRBD1 (6 bases). The V end lost 4 bases, the J end lost 4 bases, and 17 bases lay between the germline ends. This CDR3 is 16 amino acids long. Per germline, CDR1 MGHDK and CDR2 SYGVNS. The CDR3 reads CASSGHGQGRGNTIYF. Here the CDR3 DNA reads TGTGCCAGCAGTGGACACGGTCAGGGGAGAGGAAACACCATATATTTT. Variable domain in full (rest from reference TRBV25-1 and TRBJ1-3): EADIYQTPRYLVIGTGKKITLECSQTMGHDKMYWYQQDPGMELHLIHYSYGVNSTEKGDLSSESTVSRIRTEHFPLTLESARPSHTSQYLCASSGHGQGRGNTIYFGEGSWLTVV.

This clone has a handful of counts. The genes are TRBV25-1 and TRBJ1-6; D ambiguous. The V end was cut by 5 bases, the J end by 0 bases, with 5 bases between. The CDR3 sequence is 14 residues long. The germline V gene has CDR1 MGHDK and CDR2 SYGVNS. In DNA, the CDR3 is TGTGCCAGCAGTAAGAGCTCCTATAATTCACCCCTCCACTTT. As protein: CASSKSSYNSPLHF.

The chain uses TRBV11-2 and TRBJ1-6; D unclear. Germline CDR1 and CDR2: SGHAT and FQNNGV. The CDR3 has 12 residues. V was clipped by 3 bases and J by 8 bases, with 5 bases between them. Here the CDR3 reads CASSFQDSPLHF. The CDR3 DNA reads as TGTGCCAGCAGCTTTCAGGATTCACCCCTCCACTTT.

The V call is TRBV6-5, the J call TRBJ2-7; 7 bases are shared with TRBD1. Germline-derived CDR1 and CDR2 are MNHEY and SVGAGI. The CDR3 is 13 residues long. V lost 6 bases, J lost 2 bases, and 4 bases stayed unmatched. Here the CDR3 DNA reads TGTGCCAGCAGATTGGGACAGCCCTACGAGCAGTACTTC. This codes for CASRLGQPYEQYF.